Below, 17 T cell receptor beta chains from the same sample are listed, as sequenced in a study of radiation and T cells in renal cell carcinoma. Time point given: blood 4 weeks post-SBRT, at nephrectomy. Treatment reported: 15 Gy SBRT to primary tumor, nephrectomy 4 weeks later. Sequenced by immunoSEQ multiplex PCR; TCRdb stores in-frame clones only, minus some. Among around 81,000 clones listed, 70% to 90% were seen once. Sequences were derived from blood, sampled from a patient whose treatment included radiotherapy and nephrectomy. The receptors derive from a man aged 45-65 years with renal cell carcinoma.

This sequence joins TRBV19 and TRBJ1-3; 9 bases line up with TRBD1. The trim removed 6 bases at V and 4 bases at J, leaving 7 bases unmatched. The CDR3 runs to 15 residues. Germline V gene data show CDR1 as LNHDA and CDR2 as SQIVND (reference sequence). CDR3 amino acids: CASRGQGWIGNTIYF. The CDR3 DNA reads TGTGCCAGTAGGGGACAGGGTTGGATCGGAAACACCATATATTTT.

The chain combines TRBV14 with TRBJ2-7; 7 bases are shared with TRBD1. In germline, CDR1 is SGHDN, CDR2 FVKESK. The CDR3 sequence is 13 residues long. J gave up 6 bases and V 4 bases, and 6 bases lay outside the gene matches. The DNA for the CDR3 is TGTGCCAGCAGCCCGACCCGGACAGGCGAGCAGTACTTC. Translation gives CASSPTRTGEQYF.

CDR3 sequence reads: CASSPQGQEVREKLFF. CDR3 DNA: TGCGCCAGCAGCCCACAAGGACAGGAAGTTCGCGAAAAACTGTTTTTT. This rearrangement joins TRBV4-1 to TRBJ1-4; 7 nucleotides line up with TRBD1. The junction had 13 bases not matched to a gene; V was cut back by 4 bases and J by 8 bases. In germline, CDR1 is MGHRA, CDR2 YSYEKL. The length of the CDR3 is 16 residues.

A few counts support this clone. The rearrangement joins TRBV29-1 to TRBJ1-1; D gene uncertain. Germline V gene data show CDR1 as SQVTM and CDR2 as ANQGSEA. Trimming shortened V by 6 bases and J by 2 bases, and 7 bases separated the two germline ends. The CDR3 runs 11 residues. CDR3 coding DNA: TGCAGCGTCGGGGTAAACACTGAAGCTTTCTTT. It yields the protein CSVGVNTEAFF.

This clone has a single count. The genes are TRBV7-9 and TRBJ1-2, with D possibly being TRBD1 (5 bases). The germline V gene has CDR1 SEHNR and CDR2 FQNEAQ (reference sequence). With 5 bases removed from V and 6 bases from J, the gap between germline ends came to 19 bases. This CDR3 spans 15 amino acids. The CDR3 reads CASSPTVGESNGYTF. CDR3 nucleotides: TGTGCCAGCAGCCCCACCGTGGGGGAGTCGAATGGCTACACCTTC.

The V gene is TRBV19, the J gene TRBJ2-7; 7 nucleotides match TRBD1. CDR3 length: 15 amino acids. Germline CDR1 is LNHDA and CDR2 is SQIVND (reference sequence). V shed 9 bases, J shed 2 bases, and the junction held 13 bases outside the gene matches. CDR3: CASSFGGQNPYEQYF. DNA of the CDR3: TGTGCCAGCAGTTTTGGGGGACAGAACCCCTACGAGCAGTACTTC.

This clone showed up just once. V gene TRBV7-2 combines with J gene TRBJ2-7; D is ambiguous. The CDR3 covers 13 residues. The V and J ends lost 1 base and 2 bases respectively, with 6 bases between them. CDR1 is SGHTA and CDR2 is FQGNSA in the germline V gene. As DNA, the CDR3 is TGTGCCAGCAGCTTAGACTTTACCTACGAGCAGTACTTC. It yields the protein CASSLDFTYEQYF.

V is TRBV19 and J is TRBJ1-5; no clear D gene. This CDR3 is built from 15 residues. The germline V and J ends were trimmed by 1 base and 6 bases, with 13 bases remaining between them. The germline V gene encodes CDR1 LNHDA and CDR2 SQIVND (reference sequence). For the CDR3, the DNA is TGTGCCAGTAGTATAGGACCGGGAAGGAGTCAGCCCCAGCATTTT. Translated: CASSIGPGRSQPQHF.

This clone was found once. The V gene is TRBV4-2, the J gene TRBJ2-6; D remains unclear. In germline, CDR1 is LGHNA, CDR2 YNFKEQ. Trimming cost V 4 bases and J 0 bases, with 13 bases left between them. CDR3 length: 17 amino acids. For the CDR3, the DNA is TGTGCCAGCAGCCTATCAGCTGCTTCCTCTGGGGCCAACGTCCTGACTTTC. Translated, it gives CASSLSAASSGANVLTF.

DNA of the CDR3: TGTGCCAGCAGCTCTCTGGGTGAAGCTTTCTTT. It is translated as CASSSLGEAFF. The V call is TRBV7-9, the J call TRBJ1-1, with no clear D. CDR3 length: 11 residues. Looked up from germline, CDR1 is SEHNR and CDR2 is FQNEAQ (reference sequence). V lost 4 bases and J lost 7, with 7 bases in between.

The chain joins TRBV7-9 to TRBJ2-7, with D perhaps given as TRBD1 or TRBD2 (6 bases each). Germline lookup yields CDR1 SEHNR and CDR2 FQNEAQ (reference sequence). CDR3 length: 13 residues. The V and J ends lost 1 base and 8 bases respectively, with 12 bases between them. CDR3 sequence reads: CASSLDVRGQQYF. CDR3 in DNA: TGTGCCAGCAGCTTAGACGTTCGGGGGCAGCAGTACTTC.

The chain joins TRBV6-6 to TRBJ2-4, with no clear D. The germline V gene has CDR1 MNHNY and CDR2 SVGAGI (reference sequence). The CDR3 loop spans 14 amino acids. The V end was cut by 7 bases, the J end by 2 bases, with 12 bases between. CDR3 bases: TGTGCCAGCAATCAGGACCTGACCAAAAACATTCAGTACTTC. Translating it yields CASNQDLTKNIQYF.

The rearrangement uses TRBV30 and TRBJ1-6; D is uncertain. V dropped 4 bases and J dropped 3 bases, with 10 bases sitting between them. The CDR3 is 14 residues long. Germline V gene lookup returns CDR1 GTSNPN and CDR2 SVGIG (reference sequence). CDR3 nucleotides: TGTGCCTGGACAGTGGCGGACTATAATTCACCCCTCCACTTT. Translating gives CAWTVADYNSPLHF.

This chain uses TRBV15 with TRBJ1-5; TRBD1 might be the D (6 bases). CDR1 and CDR2 (germline): LNHNV, YYDKDF (reference sequence). CDR3 length: 15 amino acids. Trimming stripped 5 bases from V and 0 bases from J, with 11 bases between. The CDR3 sequence is CATSDGQISNQPQHF. CDR3 bases: TGTGCCACCAGCGATGGACAGATTAGCAATCAGCCCCAGCATTTT.

The J gene is TRBJ2-1, the V gene TRBV5-1, with TRBD1 matching 7 bases. The CDR3 totals 15 residues. The germline V gene has CDR1 SGHRS and CDR2 YFSETQ. Germline trimming cut 4 bases from V and 4 bases from J; bases unmatched to any gene: 8. CDR3 sequence: CASSVTGTDYNEQFF. The DNA for the CDR3 is TGCGCCAGCAGCGTCACCGGGACAGATTACAATGAGCAGTTCTTC. Filled out from reference TRBV5-1 and TRBJ2-1, the complete variable domain reads KAGVTQTPRYLIKTRGQQVTLSCSPISGHRSVSWYQQTPGQGLQFLFEYFSETQRNKGNFPGRFSGRQFSNSRSEMNVSTLELGDSALYLCASSVTGTDYNEQFFGPGTRLTVL.

The chain links TRBV6-5 to TRBJ2-2; 7 positions agree with TRBD1. The CDR3 sequence is 15 residues long. Germline CDR1 reads MNHEY; CDR2 reads SVGAGI. The ends lost 6 bases at V and 4 bases at J; junction bases unmatched: 8. CDR3 bases: TGTGCCAGCAGGCCCCGACAGGGAAGCACCGGGGAGCTGTTTTTT. It yields the protein CASRPRQGSTGELFF.

The V and J genes are TRBV6-1 and TRBJ1-2; a possible D gene is TRBD1 (5 bases). Per germline, CDR1 MNHNS and CDR2 SASEGT. Trimming took off 6 bases at V and 4 bases at J, with 18 bases between the two ends. The CDR3 has 15 amino acids. In DNA form, the CDR3 reads TGTGCCAGCAGCCTTTGGGGCGTGTCGGGCTATGGCTACACCTTC. It is translated as CASSLWGVSGYGYTF.